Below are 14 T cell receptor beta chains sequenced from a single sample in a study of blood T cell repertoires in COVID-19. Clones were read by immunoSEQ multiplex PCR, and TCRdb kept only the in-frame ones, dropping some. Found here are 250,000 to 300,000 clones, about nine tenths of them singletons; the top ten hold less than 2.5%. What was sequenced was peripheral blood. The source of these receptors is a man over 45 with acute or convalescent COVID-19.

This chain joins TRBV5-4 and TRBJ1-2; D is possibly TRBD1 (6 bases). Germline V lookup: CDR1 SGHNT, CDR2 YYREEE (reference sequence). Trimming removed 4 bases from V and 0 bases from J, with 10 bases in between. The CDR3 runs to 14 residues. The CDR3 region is CASSPDRSNYGYTF. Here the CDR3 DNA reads TGTGCCAGCAGCCCGGACAGATCTAACTATGGCTACACCTTC.

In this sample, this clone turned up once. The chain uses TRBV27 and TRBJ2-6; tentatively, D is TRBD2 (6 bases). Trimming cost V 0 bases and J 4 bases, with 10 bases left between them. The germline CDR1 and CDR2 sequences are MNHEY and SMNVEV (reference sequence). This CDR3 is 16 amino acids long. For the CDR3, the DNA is TGTGCCAGCAGTTTATCGGGGGGTCTGGGGGCCAACGTCCTGACTTTC. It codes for CASSLSGGLGANVLTF.

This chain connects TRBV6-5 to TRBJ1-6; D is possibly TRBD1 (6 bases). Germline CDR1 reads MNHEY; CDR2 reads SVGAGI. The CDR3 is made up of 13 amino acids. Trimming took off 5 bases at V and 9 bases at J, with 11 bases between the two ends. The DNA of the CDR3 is TGTGCCAGCAGTCGGGACATTCTTTCACCCCTCCACTTT. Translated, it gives CASSRDILSPLHF.

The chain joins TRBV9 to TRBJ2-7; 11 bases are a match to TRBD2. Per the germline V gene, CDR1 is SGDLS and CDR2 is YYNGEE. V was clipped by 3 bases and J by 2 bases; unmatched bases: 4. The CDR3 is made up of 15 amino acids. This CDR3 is CASSAGTSGTYEQYF. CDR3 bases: TGTGCCAGCAGCGCAGGGACTAGCGGAACCTACGAGCAGTACTTC. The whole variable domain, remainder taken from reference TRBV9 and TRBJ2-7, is DSGVTQTPKHLITATGQRVTLRCSPRSGDLSVYWYQQSLDQGLQFLIQYYNGEERAKGNILERFSAQQFPDLHSELNLSSLELGDSALYFCASSAGTSGTYEQYFGPGTRLTVT.

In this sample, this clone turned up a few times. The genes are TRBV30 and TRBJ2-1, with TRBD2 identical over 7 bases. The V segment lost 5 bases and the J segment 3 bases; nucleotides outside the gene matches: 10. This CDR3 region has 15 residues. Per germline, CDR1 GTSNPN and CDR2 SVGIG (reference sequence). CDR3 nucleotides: TGTGCCTGGCAAGCCCGGGGGGATCACTACAATGAGCAGTTCTTC. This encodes CAWQARGDHYNEQFF.

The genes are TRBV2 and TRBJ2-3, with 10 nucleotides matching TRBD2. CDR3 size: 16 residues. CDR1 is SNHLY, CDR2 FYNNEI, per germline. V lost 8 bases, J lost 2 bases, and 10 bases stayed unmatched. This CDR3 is CASPALAGALTDTQYF. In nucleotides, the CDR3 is TGTGCCAGCCCGGCCCTAGCGGGGGCCCTCACAGATACGCAGTATTTT. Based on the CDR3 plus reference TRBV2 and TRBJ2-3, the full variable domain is EPEVTQTPSHQVTQMGQEVILRCVPISNHLYFYWYRQILGQKVEFLVSFYNNEISEKSEIFDDQFSVERPDGSNFTLKIRSTKLEDSAMYFCASPALAGALTDTQYFGPGTRLTVL.

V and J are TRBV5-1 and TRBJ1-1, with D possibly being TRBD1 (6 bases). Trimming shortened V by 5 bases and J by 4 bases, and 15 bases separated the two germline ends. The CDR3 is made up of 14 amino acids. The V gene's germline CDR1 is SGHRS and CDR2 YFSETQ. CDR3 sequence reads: CASRHGTKGTEAFF. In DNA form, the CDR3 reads TGCGCCAGCAGGCACGGGACAAAGGGCACTGAAGCTTTCTTT.

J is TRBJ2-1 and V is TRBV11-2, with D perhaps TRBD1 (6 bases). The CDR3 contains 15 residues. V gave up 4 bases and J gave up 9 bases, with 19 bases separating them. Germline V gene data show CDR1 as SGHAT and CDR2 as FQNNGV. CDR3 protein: CASSSRGPGDGEQFF. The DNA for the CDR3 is TGTGCCAGCAGCTCCAGGGGCCCGGGTGATGGTGAGCAGTTCTTC.

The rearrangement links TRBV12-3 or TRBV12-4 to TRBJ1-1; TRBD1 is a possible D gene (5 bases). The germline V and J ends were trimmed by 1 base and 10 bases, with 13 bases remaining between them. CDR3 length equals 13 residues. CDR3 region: CASSLGQPGVAFF. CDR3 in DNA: TGTGCCAGCAGTTTAGGACAGCCGGGAGTAGCTTTCTTT.

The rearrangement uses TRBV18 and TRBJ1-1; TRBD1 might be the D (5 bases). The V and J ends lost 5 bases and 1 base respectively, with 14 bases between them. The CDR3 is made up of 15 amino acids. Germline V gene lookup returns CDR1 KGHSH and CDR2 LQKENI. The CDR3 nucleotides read TGTGCCAGCTCAGCTAGCCGCGGGGGGAACACTGAAGCTTTCTTT. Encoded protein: CASSASRGGNTEAFF.

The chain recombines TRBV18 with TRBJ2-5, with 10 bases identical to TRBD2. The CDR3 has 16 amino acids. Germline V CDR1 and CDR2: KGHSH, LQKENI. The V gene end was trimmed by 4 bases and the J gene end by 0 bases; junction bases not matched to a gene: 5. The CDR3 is CASSRGLAAYQETQYF. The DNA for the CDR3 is TGTGCCAGCTCACGTGGACTAGCGGCTTACCAAGAGACCCAGTACTTC.

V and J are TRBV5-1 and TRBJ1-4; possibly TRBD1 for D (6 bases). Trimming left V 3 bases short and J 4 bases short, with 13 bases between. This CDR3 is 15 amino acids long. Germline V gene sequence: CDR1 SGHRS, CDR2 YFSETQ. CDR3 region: CASSSLTGDNEKLFF. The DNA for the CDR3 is TGCGCCAGCAGCTCCCTGACAGGAGATAATGAAAAACTGTTTTTT.

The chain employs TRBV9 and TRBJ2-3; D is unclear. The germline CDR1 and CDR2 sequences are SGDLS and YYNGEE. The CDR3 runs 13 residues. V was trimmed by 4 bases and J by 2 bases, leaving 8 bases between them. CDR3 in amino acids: CASSRILTDTQYF. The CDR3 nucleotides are TGTGCCAGCAGCCGAATACTCACAGATACGCAGTATTTT.

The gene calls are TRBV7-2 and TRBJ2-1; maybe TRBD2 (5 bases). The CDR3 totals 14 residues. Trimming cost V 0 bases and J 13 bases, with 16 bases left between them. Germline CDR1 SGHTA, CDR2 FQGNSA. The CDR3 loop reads CASSLALAIPIQFF. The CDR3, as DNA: TGTGCCAGCAGCTTAGCGCTAGCCATACCGATTCAGTTCTTC. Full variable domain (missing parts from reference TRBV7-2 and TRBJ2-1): GAGVSQSPSNKVTEKGKDVELRCDPISGHTALYWYRQSLGQGLEFLIYFQGNSAPDKSGLPSDRFSAERTGGSVSTLTIQRTQQEDSAVYLCASSLALAIPIQFFGPGTRLTVL.